This T cell receptor beta chain comes out of a study of OX40 agonist ivuxolimab in advanced cancers. Background on the study: In this trial design, patients received ivuxolimab intravenously at 0.01 to 10 mg/kg every 2 weeks.

Regarding this clone: Antigen unknown.

The assay was immunoSEQ multiplex PCR, and TCRdb's table has in-frame clones only and misses some. The sample has fewer than 30,000 clones, 81% seen once. Overall study findings and caveats: The CD4+ and CD8+ T cells in the blood had expanded clonally by week 6 at 0.1 to 3.0 mg/kg.

With 0 bases removed from V and 3 bases from J, the gap between germline ends came to 9 bases. This CDR3 has 14 amino acids. Germline CDR1 SGHNT, CDR2 YYREEE (reference sequence). V is TRBV5-4 and J is TRBJ2-5; maybe TRBD2 (5 bases). The source was CD4+ or CD8+ T cells sorted from blood, collected in a trial of the OX40 agonist ivuxolimab. The receptor's source is an adult with an advanced solid tumor such as melanoma, head and neck, liver or kidney cancer. In DNA form, the CDR3 reads TGTGCCAGCAGCTTGGCATCGGGGAAAGAGACCCAGTACTTC. Translation gives CASSLASGKETQYF.